What follows are 16 T cell receptor beta chains derived from one specimen sequenced in a study of cytomegalovirus exposure and HLA in healthy donors. Clones were read by immunoSEQ multiplex PCR, and TCRdb kept only the in-frame ones, dropping some. The sample has approximately 150,000 clones, about 91% seen once. The sample comprised PBMCs. Every receptor here comes from a man between 18 and 35 years old in good health and CMV-seropositive.

J is TRBJ1-2 and V is TRBV7-9; 8 bases fit TRBD1. This CDR3 is 13 amino acids long. Losses at the gene ends were 5 bases for V and 7 bases for J; bases not matched to a gene: 6. The V gene's germline CDR1 is SEHNR and CDR2 FQNEAQ (reference sequence). The CDR3 DNA reads TGTGCCAGCAGCCCCCGGACAGGGTTTGGCTACACCTTC. Translating gives CASSPRTGFGYTF.

The V call is TRBV5-1, the J call TRBJ2-3, with a tentative D call TRBD1 (6 bases). Trimming stripped 5 bases from V and 1 base from J, with 8 bases between. Germline lookup yields CDR1 SGHRS and CDR2 YFSETQ. The CDR3 runs to 13 residues. CDR3 sequence (DNA): TGCGCCAGCAGTCAGGGGCGCACAGATACGCAGTATTTT. Protein product: CASSQGRTDTQYF. Using reference TRBV5-1 and TRBJ2-3 for the parts outside the CDR3, the full variable domain is KAGVTQTPRYLIKTRGQQVTLSCSPISGHRSVSWYQQTPGQGLQFLFEYFSETQRNKGNFPGRFSGRQFSNSRSEMNVSTLELGDSALYLCASSQGRTDTQYFGPGTRLTVL.

The V call is TRBV29-1, the J call TRBJ1-1, with 7 bases matching TRBD1. Germline trimming cut 6 bases from V and 6 bases from J; bases unmatched to any gene: 19. The CDR3 is 16 amino acids. Germline V gives CDR1 SQVTM, CDR2 ANQGSEA. The CDR3 nucleotides read TGCAGCGTACTTACACAGGGGCTTACCCATAAATCTGAAGCTTTCTTT. This translates into CSVLTQGLTHKSEAFF.

V and J are TRBV27 and TRBJ2-1; TRBD2 matches at 9 bases. The V gene's germline CDR1 is MNHEY and CDR2 SMNVEV (reference sequence). CDR3 length: 15 residues. Unmatched junction bases numbered 8, after V lost 6 bases and J lost 5 bases. CDR3 sequence reads: CASRSPAGGNNEQFF. The CDR3 region has the DNA TGTGCCAGCAGATCCCCTGCGGGGGGGAACAATGAGCAGTTCTTC.

The chain couples TRBV7-2 to TRBJ2-7; TRBD1 aligns across 7 bases. J lost 3 bases, V lost 4 bases, and 12 bases had no gene match. This CDR3 is 16 amino acids long. Per germline, CDR1 SGHTA and CDR2 FQGNSA. The CDR3 is CASSSRQGLSFYEQYF. The CDR3 DNA is TGTGCCAGCAGCTCCCGACAGGGTCTGAGTTTCTACGAGCAGTACTTC.

The chain couples TRBV4-1 to TRBJ2-1; unclear D gene. Germline CDR1 reads MGHRA; CDR2 reads YSYEKL. The CDR3 totals 14 residues. V lost 4 bases and J 7 bases, leaving 14 bases between the germline ends. The DNA of the CDR3 is TGCGCCAGCAGCCCTCCCTTAACCAGGAATGAGCAGTTCTTC. This gives the protein CASSPPLTRNEQFF.

The chain joins TRBV19 to TRBJ1-2; 7 nucleotides agree with TRBD1. CDR1 is LNHDA and CDR2 is SQIVND in the germline V gene (reference sequence). The CDR3 extends over 15 amino acids. J lost 4 bases, V lost 7 bases, and 12 bases had no gene match. This CDR3 reads CASIPRTGWVYGYTF. CDR3 nucleotides: TGTGCCAGTATTCCCCGGACAGGTTGGGTCTATGGCTACACCTTC. The variable domain in full, with the rest retrieved from reference TRBV19 and TRBJ1-2, is DGGITQSPKYLFRKEGQNVTLSCEQNLNHDAMYWYRQDPGQGLRLIYYSQIVNDFQKGDIAEGYSVSREKKESFPLTVTSAQKNPTAFYLCASIPRTGWVYGYTFGSGTRLTVV.

A few counts support this clone. The rearrangement links TRBV6-5 to TRBJ1-2, with 8 nucleotides matching TRBD1. Germline CDR1 MNHEY, CDR2 SVGAGI. Losses at the gene ends were 5 bases for V and 5 bases for J; bases not matched to a gene: 7. The CDR3 is 14 amino acids. CDR3 sequence: CASSPDRGLYGYTF. The CDR3 bases are TGTGCCAGCAGTCCCGACAGGGGTCTTTATGGCTACACCTTC.

The chain couples TRBV4-1 to TRBJ2-1, with 7 bases aligning to TRBD1. Germline V gene data show CDR1 as MGHRA and CDR2 as YSYEKL. CDR3 length: 16 amino acids. V shed 3 bases, J shed 0 bases, and the junction held 5 bases outside the gene matches. The CDR3 DNA reads as TGCGCCAGCAGCCAGAACCGGGACAGCTCCTACAATGAGCAGTTCTTC. Translating gives CASSQNRDSSYNEQFF.

This clone was picked up a small number of times. V is TRBV7-6 and J is TRBJ2-7; 11 positions match TRBD2. The CDR3 runs to 14 residues. Germline V CDR1 and CDR2: SGHVS, FNYEAQ. The J segment lost 6 bases and the V segment lost 5 bases, leaving 6 bases of the junction unmatched. Here the CDR3 reads CASSPRLAGTEQYF. The CDR3 nucleotides read TGTGCCAGCAGCCCCCGACTAGCGGGAACCGAGCAGTACTTC.

The chain couples TRBV28 to TRBJ2-7; 10 bases align to TRBD1. The trim removed 3 bases at V and 7 bases at J, leaving 9 bases unmatched. The CDR3 consists of 15 residues. Germline assignment: CDR1 MDHEN and CDR2 SYDVKM. The CDR3 DNA sequence: TGTGCCAGCAGTTTGGTGGACAGGGGGGAGATAGAGCAGTACTTC. Amino acid sequence: CASSLVDRGEIEQYF.

This sequence joins TRBV6-1 and TRBJ2-7; D uncertain. This CDR3 has 15 residues. Germline CDR1 reads MNHNS; CDR2 reads SASEGT. The V end lost 0 bases, the J end lost 5 bases, and 14 bases lay between the germline ends. Here the CDR3 reads CASSEALQSNNEQYF. The CDR3 DNA reads as TGTGCCAGCAGTGAAGCTCTACAGTCTAACAACGAGCAGTACTTC.

CDR3 nucleotide sequence: TGTGCCAGCAGCGGCAGGGGAGGGGAACGCGAGCAGTACTTC. Its translation is CASSGRGGEREQYF. The V and J genes are TRBV9 and TRBJ2-7, with D possibly matching TRBD2 (7 bases). The CDR3 runs to 14 residues. Trimming took off 3 bases at V and 6 bases at J, with 16 bases between the two ends. Germline lookup yields CDR1 SGDLS and CDR2 YYNGEE.

This chain joins TRBV2 and TRBJ1-2; D may be TRBD1 (5 bases). The CDR3 spans 13 residues. The V gene's germline CDR1 is SNHLY and CDR2 FYNNEI. V lost 8 bases to trimming and J lost 4 bases, with 14 bases between them. For the CDR3, the DNA is TGTGCCAGCGTTGCCGGGGGTGCCTATGGCTACACCTTC. It translates to CASVAGGAYGYTF.

The chain carries TRBV13 and TRBJ2-1; no firm D call. Trimming took off 2 bases at V and 9 bases at J, with 5 bases between the two ends. Per germline, CDR1 PRHDT and CDR2 FYEKMQ (reference sequence). There are 11 residues in the CDR3. The DNA for the CDR3 is TGTGCCAGCAGCTTACACGGTGAGCAGTTCTTC. This sequence encodes CASSLHGEQFF.

The chain recombines TRBV6-1 with TRBJ1-5; TRBD1 matches at 7 bases. This CDR3 contains 14 residues. V was pared by 2 bases and J by 6 bases, with 4 bases of the junction left unmatched. Germline-derived CDR1 and CDR2 are MNHNS and SASEGT. The CDR3 sequence: CASSEQGDIQPQHF. In DNA form, the CDR3 reads TGTGCCAGCAGTGAACAGGGGGATATTCAGCCCCAGCATTTT.